This TCR beta chain was found in a study of PD-L1 blockade in urothelial cancer (dated by TCRdb to 2016 to 2017). Regarding the research as a whole: Therapy was started in the mid-2010s for all patients, and atezolizumab 1,200 mg was administered intravenously every 3 weeks. About 90% of the 29 patients were identified as males with urothelial cancer of bladder origin, and a prior smoking history was reported by 18 of 29 patients. An ECOG performance status of 0 or 1 was recorded for the patients, and 0 to 3 prior chemotherapy regimens had been received by the patients. Blood samples were analyzed at 3 weeks after treatment start (second dose) and at 6 weeks after treatment start. Blood samples gave median yields of approximately 130,000 T cells and over 80,000 unique TCRs, along with a median clonality of roughly 0.08. The study was an exploratory multi-omic analysis of somatic, immune and clinical correlates of response to PD-L1 blockade with atezolizumab in urothelial cancer. Pretreatment tumor samples, along with matched peripheral blood serially collected before and after atezolizumab treatment, were subjected to TCR sequencing. Durable clinical benefit was defined as progression-free survival longer than 6 months, and TCR features were also tested against progression-free and overall survival. In the same patients who had TCR sequencing, pretreatment tumors also underwent whole exome sequencing and RNA sequencing. Roughly 9 patients reached durable clinical benefit, while 20 patients did not. Pretreatment blood TCR-seq was available for twenty-nine patients, at least one posttreatment blood collection was obtained for around 24 patients, and tumor TCR-seq was available for around 24 patients.

The time point label on this specimen signifies: pretreatment peripheral blood. A total of about 31 patients with locally advanced or metastatic urothelial carcinoma, treated at Memorial Sloan Kettering on a trial protocol, made up the cohort. Peripheral blood mononuclear cells were collected from each patient pretreatment and during treatment, giving between 1 and 8 total time points per patient. The Qiagen DNeasy Blood extraction kit was used to purify genomic DNA from total PBMCs and tumor samples. Collected pretreatment and during treatment, PBMCs were isolated and stored as previously described. Study-level results and caveats: Because the sample size was small (n ≈ 30) and many exploratory analyses were performed, the results are intended to be hypothesis-generating. Among patients with durable benefit, tumor-associated TCR clones showed greater expansion in peripheral blood 3 weeks after treatment started (n ≈ 20, p = 0.022). A pretreatment peripheral blood TCR clonality below the median was linked to improved progression-free and overall survival.

CDR1 and CDR2, looked up from the germline V gene, are SGHTA and FQGNSA. Germline trimming amounts to 2 bases on V and 1 base on J, with 3 as the count of junction bases outside the gene matches. The CDR3 runs 15 residues from the cysteine to the phenylalanine. The CDR3 DNA has 45 bases and is translated from base 1. Comments on this clone: Its antigen is not yet known. Per-base quality was not reported, and no clone a single base away is much larger than it.

Synthetic TCR analog templates were spiked into each PCR to estimate absolute template abundance from read counts. The immunoSEQ assay was used to amplify TCRbeta CDR3 regions from genomic DNA with bias-controlled V and J gene primers. Sequencing of rearranged TCRbeta segments was done at approximately 20X coverage. The original methods were these. Clustering was used to correct sequencing errors, and CDR3s were annotated against IMGT so that V, D and J genes could be assigned. Only productive TCRbeta rearrangements were used in downstream analyses, excluding out-of-frame or stop-codon sequences. Clonality was calculated as one minus the Shannon entropy normalized by the log of the number of unique productive sequences. Fisher's exact test with Benjamini-Hochberg correction, using a cutoff of adjusted p below 0.01, was how clones that differed between time points or between blood and tumor were identified. TCRdb took over this immuneACCESS table, retaining in-frame rearrangements with V and J assigned. Such tables are incomplete; in checked studies, under half of the missing clones stem from an unresolved V gene, and the remainder is unexplained. The V and J calls and clone size were taken over from that table, and D and trimming were inferred from the DNA. The sample records 55,000 to 80,000 clones, around 86% of which are singletons. The ten largest clones take up 15% of the sample.

Sequencing was performed on PBMCs, taken around atezolizumab (anti-PD-L1) treatment. Recombination joined TRBV7-2 with TRBJ2-3; TRBD1 aligns with 7 central bases. The TCR sequence derives from a man aged 55 to 70 with urothelial cancer. The CDR3: CASSLTGVGTDTQYF. The nucleotide sequence reads TGTGCCAGCAGCTTAACAGGGGTTGGCACAGATACGCAGTATTTT.